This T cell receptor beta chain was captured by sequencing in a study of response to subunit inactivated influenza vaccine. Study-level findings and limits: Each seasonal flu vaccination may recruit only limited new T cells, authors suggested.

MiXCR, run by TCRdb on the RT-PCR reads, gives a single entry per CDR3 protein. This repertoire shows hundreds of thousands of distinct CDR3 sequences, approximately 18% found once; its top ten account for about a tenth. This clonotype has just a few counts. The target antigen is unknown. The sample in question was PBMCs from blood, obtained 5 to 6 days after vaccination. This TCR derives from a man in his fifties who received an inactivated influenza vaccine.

This CDR3 reads CASSQDVDSASNGYTF. The DNA for the CDR3 is TGTGCCAGCAGCCAAGATGTGGATTCGGCATCCAATGGCTACACCTTC. V is TRBV4-2 and J is TRBJ1-2; no clear D. V gave up 0 bases and J gave up 6 bases, with 17 bases separating them. Per the germline V gene, CDR1 is LGHNA and CDR2 is YNFKEQ. The CDR3 spans 16 residues.